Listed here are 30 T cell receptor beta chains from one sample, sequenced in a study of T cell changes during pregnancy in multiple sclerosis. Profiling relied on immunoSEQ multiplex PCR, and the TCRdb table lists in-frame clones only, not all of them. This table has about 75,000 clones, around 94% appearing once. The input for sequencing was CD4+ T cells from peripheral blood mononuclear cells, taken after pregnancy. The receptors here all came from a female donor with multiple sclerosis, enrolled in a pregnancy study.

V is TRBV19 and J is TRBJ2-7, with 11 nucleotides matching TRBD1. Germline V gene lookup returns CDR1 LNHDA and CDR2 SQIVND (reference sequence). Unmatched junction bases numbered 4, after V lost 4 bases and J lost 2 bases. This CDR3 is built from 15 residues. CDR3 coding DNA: TGTGCCAGTAGTAACCTGGGACAGGGGGCCTACGAGCAGTACTTC. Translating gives CASSNLGQGAYEQYF.

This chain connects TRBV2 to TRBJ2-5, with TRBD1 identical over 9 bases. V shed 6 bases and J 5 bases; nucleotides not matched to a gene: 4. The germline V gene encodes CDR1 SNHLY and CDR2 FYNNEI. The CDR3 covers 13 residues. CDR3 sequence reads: CASRTGGVETQYF. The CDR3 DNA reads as TGTGCCAGCAGAACAGGGGGCGTGGAGACCCAGTACTTC.

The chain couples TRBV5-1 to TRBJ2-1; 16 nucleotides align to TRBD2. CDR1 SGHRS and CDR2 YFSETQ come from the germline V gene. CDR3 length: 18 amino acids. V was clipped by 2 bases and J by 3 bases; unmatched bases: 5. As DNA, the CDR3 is TGCGCCAGCAGCTTTGGGACTAGCGGGAGGGGGGGCTACAATGAGCAGTTCTTC. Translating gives CASSFGTSGRGGYNEQFF. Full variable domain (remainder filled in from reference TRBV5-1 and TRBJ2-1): KAGVTQTPRYLIKTRGQQVTLSCSPISGHRSVSWYQQTPGQGLQFLFEYFSETQRNKGNFPGRFSGRQFSNSRSEMNVSTLELGDSALYLCASSFGTSGRGGYNEQFFGPGTRLTVL.

As DNA, the CDR3 is TGTGCCAGCACCGGGGGCAGGGGGCCCAAAAACATTCAGTACTTC. This codes for CASTGGRGPKNIQYF. The V gene is TRBV2, the J gene TRBJ2-4, with TRBD1 identical over 8 bases. V lost 7 bases, J lost 2 bases, and 7 bases stayed unmatched. Germline V gene data show CDR1 as SNHLY and CDR2 as FYNNEI. This CDR3 is 15 amino acids long.

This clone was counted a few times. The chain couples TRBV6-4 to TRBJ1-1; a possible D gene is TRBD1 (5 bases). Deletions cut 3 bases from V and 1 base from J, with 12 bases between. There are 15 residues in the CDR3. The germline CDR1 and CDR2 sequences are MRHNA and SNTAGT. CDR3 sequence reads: CASSERGGRNTEAFF. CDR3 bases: TGTGCCAGCAGTGAGAGGGGCGGGAGGAACACTGAAGCTTTCTTT.

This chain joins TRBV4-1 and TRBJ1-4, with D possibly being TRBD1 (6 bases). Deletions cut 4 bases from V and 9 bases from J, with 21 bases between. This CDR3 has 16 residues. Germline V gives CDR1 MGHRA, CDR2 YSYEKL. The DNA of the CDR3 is TGCGCCAGCAGCCTAAATAACAGGGCTTCGCCGCAAAAACTGTTTTTT. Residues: CASSLNNRASPQKLFF.

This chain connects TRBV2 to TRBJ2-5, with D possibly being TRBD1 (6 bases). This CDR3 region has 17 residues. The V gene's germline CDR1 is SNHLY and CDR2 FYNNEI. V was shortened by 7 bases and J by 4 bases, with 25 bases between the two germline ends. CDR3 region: CASTLELHRAGGETQYF. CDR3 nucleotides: TGTGCCAGCACTTTGGAACTACACAGGGCCGGAGGAGAGACCCAGTACTTC.

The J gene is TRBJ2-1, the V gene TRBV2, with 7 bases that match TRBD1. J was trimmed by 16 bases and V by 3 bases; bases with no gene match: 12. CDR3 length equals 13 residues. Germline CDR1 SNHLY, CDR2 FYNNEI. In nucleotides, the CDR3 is TGTGCCAGCAGTGACCCGGGACAGAAGATTCTTTTCTTC. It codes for CASSDPGQKILFF.

CDR3 coding DNA: TGTGCCAGCAGACACAAGGGGGAGACCCAGTACTTC. Translation gives CASRHKGETQYF. This chain connects TRBV7-9 to TRBJ2-5; a weak D match, TRBD1 (5 bases). V lost 6 bases and J lost 5, with 10 bases in between. The CDR3 is 12 amino acids. CDR1 is SEHNR and CDR2 is FQNEAQ in the germline V gene (reference sequence).

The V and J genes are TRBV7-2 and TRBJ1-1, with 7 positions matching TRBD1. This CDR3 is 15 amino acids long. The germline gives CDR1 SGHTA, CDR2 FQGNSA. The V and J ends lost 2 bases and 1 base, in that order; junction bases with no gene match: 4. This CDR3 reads CASSLTGTANTEAFF. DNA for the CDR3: TGTGCCAGCAGCTTAACCGGGACAGCGAACACTGAAGCTTTCTTT.

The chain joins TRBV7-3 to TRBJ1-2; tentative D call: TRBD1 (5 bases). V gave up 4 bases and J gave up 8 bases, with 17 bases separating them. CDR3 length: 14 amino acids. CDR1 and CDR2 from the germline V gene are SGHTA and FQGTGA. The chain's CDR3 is CASSSTGGLDGYTF. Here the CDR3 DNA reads TGTGCCAGCAGCTCGACCGGGGGGTTGGACGGCTACACCTTC.

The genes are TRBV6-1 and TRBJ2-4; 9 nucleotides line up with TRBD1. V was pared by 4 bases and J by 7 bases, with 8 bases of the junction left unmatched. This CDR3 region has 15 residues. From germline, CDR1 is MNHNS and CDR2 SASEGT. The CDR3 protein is CASSGGQGRGNIQYF. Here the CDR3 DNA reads TGTGCCAGCAGTGGGGGACAGGGACGGGGGAACATTCAGTACTTC.

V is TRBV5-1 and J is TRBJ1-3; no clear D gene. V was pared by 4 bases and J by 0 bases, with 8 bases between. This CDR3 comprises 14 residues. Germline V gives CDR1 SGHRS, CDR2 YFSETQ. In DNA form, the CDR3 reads TGCGCCAGCAGCGCGGACTTCTCTGGAAACACCATATATTTT. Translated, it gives CASSADFSGNTIYF. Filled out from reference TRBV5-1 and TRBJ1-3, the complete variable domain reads KAGVTQTPRYLIKTRGQQVTLSCSPISGHRSVSWYQQTPGQGLQFLFEYFSETQRNKGNFPGRFSGRQFSNSRSEMNVSTLELGDSALYLCASSADFSGNTIYFGEGSWLTVV.

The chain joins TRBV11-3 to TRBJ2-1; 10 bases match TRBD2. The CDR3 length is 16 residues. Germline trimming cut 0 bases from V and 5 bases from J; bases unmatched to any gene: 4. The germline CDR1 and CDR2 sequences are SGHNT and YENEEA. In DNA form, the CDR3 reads TGTGCCAGCAGCTTAGAATGGACTAGCGGACACAATGAGCAGTTCTTC. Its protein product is CASSLEWTSGHNEQFF. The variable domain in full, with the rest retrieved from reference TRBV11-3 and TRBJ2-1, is EAGVVQSPRYKIIEKKQPVAFWCNPISGHNTLYWYLQNLGQGPELLIRYENEEAVDDSQLPKDRFSAERLKGVDSTLKIQPAELGDSAVYLCASSLEWTSGHNEQFFGPGTRLTVL.

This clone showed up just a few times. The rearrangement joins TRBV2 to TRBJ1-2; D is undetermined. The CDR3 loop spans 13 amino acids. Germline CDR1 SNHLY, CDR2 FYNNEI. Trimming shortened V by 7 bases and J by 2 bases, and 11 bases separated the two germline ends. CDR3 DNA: TGTGCCAGCAAAGGGAGCCAGAACTATGGCTACACCTTC. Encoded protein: CASKGSQNYGYTF.

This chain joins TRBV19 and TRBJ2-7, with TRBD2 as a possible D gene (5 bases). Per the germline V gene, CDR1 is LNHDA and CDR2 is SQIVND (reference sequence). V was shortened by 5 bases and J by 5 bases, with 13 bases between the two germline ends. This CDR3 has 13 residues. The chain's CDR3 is CASSERNGNEQYF. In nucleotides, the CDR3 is TGTGCCAGTAGTGAAAGGAACGGGAACGAGCAGTACTTC. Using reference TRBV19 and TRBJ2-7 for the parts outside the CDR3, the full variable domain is DGGITQSPKYLFRKEGQNVTLSCEQNLNHDAMYWYRQDPGQGLRLIYYSQIVNDFQKGDIAEGYSVSREKKESFPLTVTSAQKNPTAFYLCASSERNGNEQYFGPGTRLTVT.

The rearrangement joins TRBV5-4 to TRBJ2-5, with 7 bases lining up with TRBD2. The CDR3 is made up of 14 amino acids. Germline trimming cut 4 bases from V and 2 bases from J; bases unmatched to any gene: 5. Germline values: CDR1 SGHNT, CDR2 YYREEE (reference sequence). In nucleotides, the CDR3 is TGTGCCAGCAGCCCGGGGGGAGTTCAAGAGACCCAGTACTTC. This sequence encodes CASSPGGVQETQYF.

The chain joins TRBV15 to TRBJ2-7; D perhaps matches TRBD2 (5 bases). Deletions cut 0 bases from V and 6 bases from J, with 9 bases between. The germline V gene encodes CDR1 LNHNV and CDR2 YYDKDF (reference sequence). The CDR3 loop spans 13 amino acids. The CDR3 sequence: CATSRDRAGEQYF. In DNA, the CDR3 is TGTGCCACCAGCAGAGATCGGGCGGGCGAGCAGTACTTC. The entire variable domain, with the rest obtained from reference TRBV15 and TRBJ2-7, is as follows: DAMVIQNPRYQVTQFGKPVTLSCSQTLNHNVMYWYQQKSSQAPKLLFHYYDKDFNNEADTPDNFQSRRPNTSFCFLDIRSPGLGDTAMYLCATSRDRAGEQYFGPGTRLTVT.

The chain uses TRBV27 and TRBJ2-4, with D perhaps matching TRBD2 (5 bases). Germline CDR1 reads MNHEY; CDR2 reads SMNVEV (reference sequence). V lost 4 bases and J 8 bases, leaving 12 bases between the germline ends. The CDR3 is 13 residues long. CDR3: CASSYRERYIQYF. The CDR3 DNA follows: TGTGCCAGCAGTTACCGGGAAAGGTACATTCAGTACTTC.

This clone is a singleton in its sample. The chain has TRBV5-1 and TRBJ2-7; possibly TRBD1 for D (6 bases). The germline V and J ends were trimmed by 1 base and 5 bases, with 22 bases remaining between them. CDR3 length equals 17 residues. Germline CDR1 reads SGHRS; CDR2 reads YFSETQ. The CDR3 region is CASSLRTVGGRVNEQYF. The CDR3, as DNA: TGCGCCAGCAGCTTGCGGACCGTTGGGGGCAGGGTCAACGAGCAGTACTTC.

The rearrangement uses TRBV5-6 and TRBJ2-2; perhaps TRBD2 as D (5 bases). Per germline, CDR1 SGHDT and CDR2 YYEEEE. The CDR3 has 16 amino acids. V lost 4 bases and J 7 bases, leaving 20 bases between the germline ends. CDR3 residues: CASSRPGPLGNGELFF. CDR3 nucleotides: TGTGCCAGCAGCCGGCCGGGTCCACTAGGTAACGGGGAGCTGTTTTTT.

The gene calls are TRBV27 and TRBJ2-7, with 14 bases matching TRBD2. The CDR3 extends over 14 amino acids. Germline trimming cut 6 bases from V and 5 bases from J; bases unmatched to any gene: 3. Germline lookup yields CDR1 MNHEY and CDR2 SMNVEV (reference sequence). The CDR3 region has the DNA TGTGCCAGCAGGGGGACTAGCGGGAGCCACGAGCAGTACTTC. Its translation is CASRGTSGSHEQYF.

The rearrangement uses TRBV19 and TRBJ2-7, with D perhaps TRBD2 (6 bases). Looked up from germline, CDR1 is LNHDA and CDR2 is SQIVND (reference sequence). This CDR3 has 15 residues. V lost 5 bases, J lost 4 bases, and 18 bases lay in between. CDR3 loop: CASSASGTHPYEQYF. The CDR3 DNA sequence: TGTGCCAGTAGTGCTTCCGGGACTCATCCTTACGAGCAGTACTTC.

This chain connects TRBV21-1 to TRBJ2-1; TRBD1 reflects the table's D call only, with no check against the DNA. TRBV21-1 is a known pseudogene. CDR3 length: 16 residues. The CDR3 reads CASSNPGTQSGNEQFF. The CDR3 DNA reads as TGTGCCAGCAGCAATCCCGGGACACAGTCGGGGAATGAGCAGTTCTTC.

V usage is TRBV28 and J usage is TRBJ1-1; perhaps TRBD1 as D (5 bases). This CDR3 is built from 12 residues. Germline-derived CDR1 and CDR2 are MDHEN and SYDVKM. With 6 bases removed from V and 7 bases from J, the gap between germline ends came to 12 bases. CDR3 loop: CASREGRDEAFF. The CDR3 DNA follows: TGTGCCAGCAGAGAGGGGAGGGATGAAGCTTTCTTT.

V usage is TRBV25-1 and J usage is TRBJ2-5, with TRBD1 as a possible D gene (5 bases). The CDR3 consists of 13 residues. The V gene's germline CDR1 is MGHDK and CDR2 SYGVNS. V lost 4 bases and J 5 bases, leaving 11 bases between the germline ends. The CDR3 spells CASSGSGWETQYF. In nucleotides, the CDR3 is TGTGCCAGCAGTGGTTCAGGGTGGGAGACCCAGTACTTC.

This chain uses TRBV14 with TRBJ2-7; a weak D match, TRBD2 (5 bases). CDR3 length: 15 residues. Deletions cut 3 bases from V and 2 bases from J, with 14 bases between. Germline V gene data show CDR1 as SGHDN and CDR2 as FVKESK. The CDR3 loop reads CASSQIREEPYEQYF. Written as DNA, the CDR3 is TGTGCCAGCAGCCAGATCCGGGAAGAGCCCTACGAGCAGTACTTC.

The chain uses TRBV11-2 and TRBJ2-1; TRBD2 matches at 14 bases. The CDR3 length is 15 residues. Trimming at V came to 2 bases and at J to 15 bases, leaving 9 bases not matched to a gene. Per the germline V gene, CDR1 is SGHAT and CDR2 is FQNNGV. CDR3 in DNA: TGTGCCAGCAGCTTAAGGACTAGCGGGAGGCCTCCTATGTTCTTC. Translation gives CASSLRTSGRPPMFF.

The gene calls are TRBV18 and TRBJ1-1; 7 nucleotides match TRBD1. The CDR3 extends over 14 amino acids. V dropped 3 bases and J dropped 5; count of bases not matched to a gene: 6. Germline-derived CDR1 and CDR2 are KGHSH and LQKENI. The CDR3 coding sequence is TGTGCCAGCTCACCCTCGGCAGGGGGAACTGAAGCTTTCTTT. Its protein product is CASSPSAGGTEAFF.

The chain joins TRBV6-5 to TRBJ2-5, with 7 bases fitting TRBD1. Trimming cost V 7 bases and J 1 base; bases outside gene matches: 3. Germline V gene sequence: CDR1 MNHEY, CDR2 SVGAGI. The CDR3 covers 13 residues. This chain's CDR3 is CASKGTAQETQYF. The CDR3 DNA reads TGTGCCAGCAAAGGGACAGCCCAAGAGACCCAGTACTTC.